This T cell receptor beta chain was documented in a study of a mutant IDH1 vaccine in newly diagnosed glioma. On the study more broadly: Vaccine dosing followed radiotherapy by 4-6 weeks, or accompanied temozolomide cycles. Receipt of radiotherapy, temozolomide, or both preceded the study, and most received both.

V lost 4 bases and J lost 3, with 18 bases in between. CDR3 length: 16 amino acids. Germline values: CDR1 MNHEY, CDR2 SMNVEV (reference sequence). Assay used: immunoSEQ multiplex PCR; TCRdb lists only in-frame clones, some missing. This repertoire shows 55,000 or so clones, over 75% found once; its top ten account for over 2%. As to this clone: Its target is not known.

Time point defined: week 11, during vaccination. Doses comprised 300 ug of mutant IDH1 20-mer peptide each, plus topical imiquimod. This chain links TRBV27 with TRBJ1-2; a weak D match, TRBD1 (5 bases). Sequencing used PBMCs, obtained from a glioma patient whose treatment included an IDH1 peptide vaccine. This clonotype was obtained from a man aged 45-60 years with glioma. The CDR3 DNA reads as TGTGCCAGCAGTTCCGGGACCGGGAGTAACCACTATGGCTACACCTTC. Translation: CASSSGTGSNHYGYTF.